The 3 T cell receptor beta chains listed next were all sequenced from one sample in a study of cytomegalovirus exposure and HLA in healthy donors. The PCR was carried out with 60 Vbeta primers and 13 Jbeta primers. The method was immunoSEQ multiplex PCR; TCRdb's version includes in-frame clones alone and lacks a portion of them. The data hold over 150,000 clones, with about 78% observed a single time. The sample was PBMCs. Receptors were obtained from a woman younger than 45 in good health and CMV-seronegative.

The chain has TRBV2 and TRBJ1-1; D call uncertain. This CDR3 has 14 residues. Germline V gene sequence: CDR1 SNHLY, CDR2 FYNNEI. Trimming took 0 bases from V and 5 from J, leaving 10 bases between them. CDR3 DNA sequence: TGTGCCAGCAGTGAAGCGCTACCGGAGACTGAAGCTTTCTTT. It is translated as CASSEALPETEAFF. Together with reference TRBV2 and TRBJ1-1, the CDR3 gives the full variable domain: EPEVTQTPSHQVTQMGQEVILRCVPISNHLYFYWYRQILGQKVEFLVSFYNNEISEKSEIFDDQFSVERPDGSNFTLKIRSTKLEDSAMYFCASSEALPETEAFFGQGTRLTVV.

The rearrangement uses TRBV6-5 and TRBJ2-7; D uncertain. V lost 4 bases, J lost 6 bases, and 10 bases lay in between. The CDR3 sequence is 12 residues long. In germline, CDR1 is MNHEY, CDR2 SVGAGI. The CDR3 region has the DNA TGTGCCAGCAGTTCCCCCCTGAGCGAGCAGTACTTC. Protein product: CASSSPLSEQYF.

This clone was seen more than once but under ten times. The J gene is TRBJ2-1, the V gene TRBV25-1; D may be TRBD1 (5 bases). Deletions cut 7 bases from V and 4 bases from J, with 11 bases between. The CDR3 is made up of 13 amino acids. Germline V gene data show CDR1 as MGHDK and CDR2 as SYGVNS. CDR3 in DNA: TGTGCCAGCACCCCAGGGCGTTACAATGAGCAGTTCTTC. Translating gives CASTPGRYNEQFF. Full variable domain (rest looked up from reference TRBV25-1 and TRBJ2-1): EADIYQTPRYLVIGTGKKITLECSQTMGHDKMYWYQQDPGMELHLIHYSYGVNSTEKGDLSSESTVSRIRTEHFPLTLESARPSHTSQYLCASTPGRYNEQFFGPGTRLTVL.